The rows below give T cell receptor beta chains drawn from one sample of a study of Ad26.COV2.S vaccination and SARS-CoV-2 variants. The table came from immunoSEQ multiplex PCR; TCRdb's copy has only in-frame clones and leaves some out. Of about 350,000 clones in the sample, roughly 91% were seen once. The sample in question was peripheral blood, obtained in a trial of Ad26.COV2.S vaccine versus placebo. All receptors come from a person aged 18-65 years who received the Ad26.COV2.S COVID-19 vaccine or a placebo. Both conserved end residues are part of each CDR3. The D gene is left open where the match is weak. Not every row has a clone size; where given, it reads once, few, many or a size class.

v_call	clone_size	j_call	d_call	cdr3_nt	cdr3_aa
TRBV7-2	-	TRBJ2-1	TRBD1	TGTGCCAGCAGCTCGTCGACAGGGACGGGTGAGCAGTTCTTC	CASSSSTGTGEQFF
TRBV11-2	-	TRBJ2-7	-	TGTGCCAGCAGCTTATCACCCTCCTACGAGCAGTACTTC	CASSLSPSYEQYF
TRBV6-5	-	TRBJ1-5	TRBD1	TGTGCCAGCAGGGACAGGGAGGGCAATCAGCCCCAGCATTTT	CASRDREGNQPQHF
TRBV4-2	once	TRBJ1-1	TRBD1	TGTGCCAGCAGCCAGTATGACAGGGCCACTGAAGCTTTCTTT	CASSQYDRATEAFF
TRBV19	-	TRBJ1-1	-	TGTGCCAGTGGGACCTCACCCACTGAAGCTTTCTTT	CASGTSPTEAFF
TRBV27	once	TRBJ2-3	-	TGTGCCAGCAGTTTGAGCCCAGATACGCAGTATTTT	CASSLSPDTQYF
TRBV7-8	-	TRBJ1-5	-	TGTGCCAGCAGCTTAGCGGGGACGGGTTATAGCAATCAGCCCCAGCATTTT	CASSLAGTGYSNQPQHF
TRBV5-4	-	TRBJ2-5	-	TGTGCCAGCAGCCGACTAGATTCCGAGACCCAGTACTTC	CASSRLDSETQYF
TRBV6-6	-	TRBJ1-2	TRBD1	TGTGCCAGCAGGGACCAGGGGGAGGGGAACTATGGCTACACCTTC	CASRDQGEGNYGYTF
TRBV2	-	TRBJ1-1	TRBD1	TGTGCCAGCAGTGAAAAGGGGACAGGAGAGACTGAAGCTTTCTTT	CASSEKGTGETEAFF
TRBV9	-	TRBJ2-1	-	TGTGCCAGCAGCGTTGGACTGTTCTCCTACAATGAGCAGTTCTTC	CASSVGLFSYNEQFF
TRBV3-1/TRBV3-2	-	TRBJ1-5	-	TGTGCCAGCAGCCAAGAGGTCGGGTTAAGGCAGCCCCAGCATTTT	CASSQEVGLRQPQHF
TRBV28	few	TRBJ1-4	-	TGTGCCAGCAGTCGAGAAGACGGGGGGGAAAAACTGTTTTTT	CASSREDGGEKLFF
TRBV5-8	-	TRBJ1-4	-	TGTGCCAGCACCGACAGAGAATCAACTAATGAAAAACTGTTTTTT	CASTDRESTNEKLFF
TRBV5-1	few	TRBJ2-2	-	TGCGCCAGCAGCTTGGGGGTGGCAGGGGCCTCCGGGGAGCTGTTTTTT	CASSLGVAGASGELFF
TRBV29-1	-	TRBJ2-3	-	TGCAGCGTTGGGGGCAAAAAGGTAGATACGCAGTATTTT	CSVGGKKVDTQYF
TRBV6-5	-	TRBJ2-1	TRBD2	TGTGCCAGCAGGTACTCGGGGGGCTACAATGAGCAGTTCTTC	CASRYSGGYNEQFF
TRBV30	-	TRBJ2-7	TRBD2	TGTGCCTGGAGTTGGGGGAGGGCAGACGAGCAGTACTTC	CAWSWGRADEQYF
TRBV28	-	TRBJ2-1	-	TGTGCCAGGGCCCGGGGGGCTGACGCCACGCTCGAATGTGAGCAGTTCTTC	CARARGADATLECEQFF
TRBV20-1	-	TRBJ2-1	TRBD1	TGCAGTGCTACGGACAGGGAGCAGTTCTTC	CSATDREQFF
TRBV3-1/TRBV3-2	-	TRBJ1-5	-	TGTGCCAGCAGCCCGGGCATTAATAGCAATCAGCCCCAGCATTTT	CASSPGINSNQPQHF
TRBV19	few	TRBJ2-7	TRBD2	TGTGCCAGTAGTCCAAGGGCGGGGGTTAAATCCTACGAGCAGTACTTC	CASSPRAGVKSYEQYF
TRBV18	-	TRBJ2-7	-	TGTGCCAGCTCCCTCAGGGCGACAGTGTCCTACGAGCAGTACTTC	CASSLRATVSYEQYF
TRBV5-6	once	TRBJ2-1	-	TGTGCCAGCAGCTTGTTAACAGGGTTCTACAATGAGCAGTTCTTC	CASSLLTGFYNEQFF
TRBV7-2	few	TRBJ2-3	-	TGTGCCAGCAGCTTAGACGGCCTTCGCACAGATACGCAGTATTTT	CASSLDGLRTDTQYF
TRBV7-9	-	TRBJ2-1	TRBD2	TGTGCCAGCAGATCGACTAGCGGGAGAGGCAATGAGCAGTTCTTC	CASRSTSGRGNEQFF
TRBV2	-	TRBJ2-7	-	TGTGCCAGCACCGAGAGGCTTATCTCCTACGAGCAGTACTTC	CASTERLISYEQYF
TRBV7-2	-	TRBJ1-1	TRBD1	TGTGCCAGCAGCTTAGCGGCCAGGGGGCGCCTCGGGAACACTGAAGCTTTCTTT	CASSLAARGRLGNTEAFF
TRBV6-5	-	TRBJ1-2	TRBD1	TGTGCCAGCAGTCGGACAGGGAGGTATGGCTACACCTTC	CASSRTGRYGYTF
TRBV9	-	TRBJ2-7	-	TGTGCCAGCAGCGTAGGATGGGACGTTTCCTACGAGCAGTACTTC	CASSVGWDVSYEQYF
TRBV29-1	-	TRBJ2-7	-	TGCAGCGTCGGCGACACCGGTACCTACGAGCAGTACTTC	CSVGDTGTYEQYF
TRBV28	-	TRBJ2-7	-	TGTGCCAGCAGTCCCGCGGACATCTCCTACAAGCAGTACTTC	CASSPADISYKQYF
TRBV5-1	-	TRBJ2-2	TRBD1	TGCGCCAGCAGCTTGGAGGGGGCGTCGAACACCGGGGAGCTGTTTTTT	CASSLEGASNTGELFF
TRBV14	-	TRBJ2-7	TRBD2	TGTGCCAGCAGCCAAGAGGTGGGAGGGCCCTACGAGCAGTACTTC	CASSQEVGGPYEQYF
TRBV7-2	-	TRBJ1-1	-	TGTGCCAGCAGCCCTCACCGGGACCCTTTAGCTTTCTTT	CASSPHRDPLAFF
TRBV5-1	few	TRBJ2-7	-	TGCGCCAGCAGCCCTGGACGCCTTGCCTACGAGCAGTACTTC	CASSPGRLAYEQYF
TRBV18	-	TRBJ2-1	TRBD2	TGTGCCAGCTCACCACGGCTCGTCAGCGGGGGGAGTTCCTACAATGAGCAGTTCTTC	CASSPRLVSGGSSYNEQFF
TRBV7-9	-	TRBJ1-2	-	TGTGCCAGCAGCATAGGGGCCGTTGCCCACTATGGCTACACCTTC	CASSIGAVAHYGYTF
TRBV6-2/TRBV6-3	-	TRBJ2-1	TRBD1	TGTGCCAGCAGCTCCGATTTCGAGGGGGCGAGAGATGAGCAGTTCTTC	CASSSDFEGARDEQFF
TRBV6-5	-	TRBJ2-2	-	TGTGCCAGCAGTTCCTCGACAGAAAACACCGGGGAGCTGTTTTTT	CASSSSTENTGELFF
TRBV10-3	-	TRBJ2-3	TRBD1	TGTGCCATCAGTGGGGACAGGGGCACAGATACGCAGTATTTT	CAISGDRGTDTQYF
TRBV28	-	TRBJ1-1	TRBD1	TGTGCCAGCAGTGCGGGGACAGGCCTAAACACTGAAGCTTTCTTT	CASSAGTGLNTEAFF
TRBV9	-	TRBJ2-7	TRBD2	TGTGCCAGCAGCGTACTAGCGGGAGAATCCGAGCAGTACTTC	CASSVLAGESEQYF
TRBV11-3	-	TRBJ2-5	TRBD2	TGTGCCAGCAGCAAACACAGCGGGGGGGGCGAGACCCAGTACTTC	CASSKHSGGGETQYF
TRBV23-1	-	TRBJ1-6	TRBD1	TGCGCCAGCAGTCAAAGGGACAGGGGGTTCTCCTATAATTCACCCCTCCACTTT	CASSQRDRGFSYNSPLHF
TRBV14	-	TRBJ2-3	-	TGTGCCAGCAGCCAAGAAAACCCTTTTACAGATACGCAGTATTTT	CASSQENPFTDTQYF
TRBV6-5	-	TRBJ2-1	-	TGTGCCAGCAGTTTTCGGACGGGACAAACCCATGAGCAGTTCTTC	CASSFRTGQTHEQFF
TRBV10-1	-	TRBJ2-5	-	TGCGCCAGCAGCGAAGCTAGTGGGGGCCCGGAGACCCAGTACTTC	CASSEASGGPETQYF
TRBV2	few	TRBJ1-2	-	TGTGCCAGCAGTGAAAGGGTTAACTATGGCTACACCTTC	CASSERVNYGYTF
TRBV5-4	once	TRBJ2-1	TRBD2	TGTGCCAGCAGCCCGGAGACTAGCGGGTACAATGAGCAGTTCTTC	CASSPETSGYNEQFF
TRBV7-9	-	TRBJ2-5	-	TGTGCCAGCAGCTTTAGAGAAGGTCCGCCGGAGACCCAGTACTTC	CASSFREGPPETQYF
TRBV6-8	once	TRBJ2-7	TRBD1	TGTGCCAGCTCCAAGGGACAGGGGTCTTACGAGCAGTACTTC	CASSKGQGSYEQYF
TRBV7-8	-	TRBJ2-1	TRBD2	TGTGCCAGCAGCTTAGGTCGACTAGCGGGAACCAATGAGCAGTTCTTC	CASSLGRLAGTNEQFF
TRBV7-2	-	TRBJ2-5	-	TGTGCCAGCAGCTTAGTAGGACAAGAGACCCAGTACTTC	CASSLVGQETQYF
TRBV7-8	-	TRBJ1-3	-	TGTGCCAGCAGCTTCCAGGCATCGAACGGAAACACCATATATTTT	CASSFQASNGNTIYF